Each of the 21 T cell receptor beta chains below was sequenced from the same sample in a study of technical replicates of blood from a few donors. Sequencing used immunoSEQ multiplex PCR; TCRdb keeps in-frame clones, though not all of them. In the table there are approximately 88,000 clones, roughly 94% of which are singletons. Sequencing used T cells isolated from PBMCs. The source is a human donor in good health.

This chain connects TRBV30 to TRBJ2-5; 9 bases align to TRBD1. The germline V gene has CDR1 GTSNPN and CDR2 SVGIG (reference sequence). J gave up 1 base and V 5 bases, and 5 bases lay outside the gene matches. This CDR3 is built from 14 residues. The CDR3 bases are TGTGCCTGGGGTCCGGGACAGGGCCAAGAGACCCAGTACTTC. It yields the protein CAWGPGQGQETQYF. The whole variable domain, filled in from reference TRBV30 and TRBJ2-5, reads SQTIHQWPATLVQPVGSPLSLECTVEGTSNPNLYWYRQAAGRGLQLLFYSVGIGQISSEVPQNLSASRPQDRQFILSSKKLLLSDSGFYLCAWGPGQGQETQYFGPGTRLLVL.

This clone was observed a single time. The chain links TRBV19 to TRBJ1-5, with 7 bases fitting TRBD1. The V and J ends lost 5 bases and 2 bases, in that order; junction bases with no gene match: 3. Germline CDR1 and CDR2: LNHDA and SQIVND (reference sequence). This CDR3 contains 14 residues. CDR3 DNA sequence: TGTGCCAGTAGTTCAGGGGGAGGCAATCAGCCCCAGCATTTT. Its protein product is CASSSGGGNQPQHF.

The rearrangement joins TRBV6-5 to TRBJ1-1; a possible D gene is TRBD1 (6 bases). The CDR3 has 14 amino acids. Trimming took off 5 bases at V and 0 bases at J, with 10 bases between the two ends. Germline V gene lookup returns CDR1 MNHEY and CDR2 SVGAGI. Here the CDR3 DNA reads TGTGCCAGCAGTACGCAGGGGATGAACACTGAAGCTTTCTTT. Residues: CASSTQGMNTEAFF.

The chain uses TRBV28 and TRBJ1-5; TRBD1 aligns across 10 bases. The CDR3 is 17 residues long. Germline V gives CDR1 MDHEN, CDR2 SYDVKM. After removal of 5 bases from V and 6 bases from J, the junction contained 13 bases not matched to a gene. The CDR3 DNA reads TGTGCCAGCAGTCCCCCCCCTCGGACAGGGGGGGTTCAGCCCCAGCATTTT. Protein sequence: CASSPPPRTGGVQPQHF.

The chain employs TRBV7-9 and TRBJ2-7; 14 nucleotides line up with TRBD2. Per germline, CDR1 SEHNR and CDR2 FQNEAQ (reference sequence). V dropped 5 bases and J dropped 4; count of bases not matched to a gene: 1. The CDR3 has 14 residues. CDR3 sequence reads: CASSGLAGGYEQYF. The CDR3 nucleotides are TGTGCCAGCAGCGGACTAGCGGGGGGATACGAGCAGTACTTC.

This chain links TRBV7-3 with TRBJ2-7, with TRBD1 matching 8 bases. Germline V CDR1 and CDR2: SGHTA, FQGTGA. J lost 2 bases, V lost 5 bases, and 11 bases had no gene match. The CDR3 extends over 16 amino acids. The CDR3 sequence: CASSIGPGQDTYEQYF. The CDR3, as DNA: TGTGCCAGCAGCATTGGTCCGGGACAGGATACCTACGAGCAGTACTTC.

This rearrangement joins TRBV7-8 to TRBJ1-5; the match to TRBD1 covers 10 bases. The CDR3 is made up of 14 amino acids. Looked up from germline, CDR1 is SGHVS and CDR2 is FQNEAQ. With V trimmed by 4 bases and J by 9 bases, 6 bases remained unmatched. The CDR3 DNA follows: TGTGCCAGCAGCTGGACAGGGGGGAAAGGGCCCCAGCATTTT. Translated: CASSWTGGKGPQHF.

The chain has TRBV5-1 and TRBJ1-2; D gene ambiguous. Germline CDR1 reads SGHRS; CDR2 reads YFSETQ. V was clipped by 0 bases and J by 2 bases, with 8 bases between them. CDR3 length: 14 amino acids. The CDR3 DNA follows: TGCGCCAGCAGCTTGGGCGATGTAAACTATGGCTACACCTTC. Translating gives CASSLGDVNYGYTF.

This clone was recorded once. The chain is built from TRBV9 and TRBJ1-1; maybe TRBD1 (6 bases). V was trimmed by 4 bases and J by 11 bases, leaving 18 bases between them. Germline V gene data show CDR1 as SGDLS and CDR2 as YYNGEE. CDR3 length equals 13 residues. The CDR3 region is CASSPARGIDAFF. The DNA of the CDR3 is TGTGCCAGCAGCCCCGCTAGGGGGATTGATGCTTTCTTT.

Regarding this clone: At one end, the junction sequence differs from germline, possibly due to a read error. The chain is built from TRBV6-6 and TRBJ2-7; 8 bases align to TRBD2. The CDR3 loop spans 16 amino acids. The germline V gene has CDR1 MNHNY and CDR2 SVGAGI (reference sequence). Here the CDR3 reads CASSYSPLGAGDFGGF. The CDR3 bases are TGTGCCAGCAGTTACTCCCCGTTGGGAGCGGGAGATTTCGGCGGGTTC.

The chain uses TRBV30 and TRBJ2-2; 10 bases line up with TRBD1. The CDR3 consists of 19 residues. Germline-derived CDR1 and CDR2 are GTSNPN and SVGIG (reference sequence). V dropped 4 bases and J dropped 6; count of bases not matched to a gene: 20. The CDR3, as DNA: TGTGCCTGGACTGACTTGTTCACCGCCCCGACAGGGGGCTCCGGGGAGCTGTTTTTT. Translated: CAWTDLFTAPTGGSGELFF. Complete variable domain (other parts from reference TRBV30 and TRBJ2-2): SQTIHQWPATLVQPVGSPLSLECTVEGTSNPNLYWYRQAAGRGLQLLFYSVGIGQISSEVPQNLSASRPQDRQFILSSKKLLLSDSGFYLCAWTDLFTAPTGGSGELFFGEGSRLTVL.

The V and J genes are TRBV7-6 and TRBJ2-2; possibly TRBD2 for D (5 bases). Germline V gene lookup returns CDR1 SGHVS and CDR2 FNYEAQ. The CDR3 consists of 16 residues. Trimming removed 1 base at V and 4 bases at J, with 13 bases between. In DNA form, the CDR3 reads TGTGCCAGCAGCTTAGATAGGGTGGAGGTCACCGGGGAGCTGTTTTTT. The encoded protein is CASSLDRVEVTGELFF. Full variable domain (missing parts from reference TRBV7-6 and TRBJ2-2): GAGVSQSPRYKVTKRGQDVALRCDPISGHVSLYWYRQALGQGPEFLTYFNYEAQQDKSGLPNDRFSAERPEGSISTLTIQRTEQRDSAMYRCASSLDRVEVTGELFFGEGSRLTVL.

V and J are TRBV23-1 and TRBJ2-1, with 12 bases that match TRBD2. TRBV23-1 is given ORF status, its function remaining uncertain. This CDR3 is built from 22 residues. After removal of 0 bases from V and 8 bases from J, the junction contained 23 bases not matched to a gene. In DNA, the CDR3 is TGCGCCAGCAGTCAATCAAGACGAAGGACTAGCGGGATTTATCGGTCGGTGGATGAGCAGTTCTTC. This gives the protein CASSQSRRRTSGIYRSVDEQFF.

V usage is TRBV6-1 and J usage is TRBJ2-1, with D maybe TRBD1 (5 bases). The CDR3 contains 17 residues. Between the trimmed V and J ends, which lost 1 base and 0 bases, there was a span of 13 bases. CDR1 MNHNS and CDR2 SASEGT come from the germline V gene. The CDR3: CASSEGVTESSYNEQFF. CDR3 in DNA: TGTGCCAGCAGTGAAGGTGTGACAGAAAGCTCCTACAATGAGCAGTTCTTC.

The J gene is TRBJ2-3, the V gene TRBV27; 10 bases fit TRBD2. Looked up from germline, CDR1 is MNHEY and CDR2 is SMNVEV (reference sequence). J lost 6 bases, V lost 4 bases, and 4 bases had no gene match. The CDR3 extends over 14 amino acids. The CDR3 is CASSSQREGDTQYF. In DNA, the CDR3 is TGTGCCAGCAGTTCCCAGCGGGAGGGGGATACGCAGTATTTT.

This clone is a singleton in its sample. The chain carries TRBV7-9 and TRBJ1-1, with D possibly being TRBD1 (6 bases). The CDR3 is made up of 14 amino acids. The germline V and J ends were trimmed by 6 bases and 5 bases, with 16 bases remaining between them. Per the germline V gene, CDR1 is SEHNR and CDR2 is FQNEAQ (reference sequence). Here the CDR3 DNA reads TGTGCCAGCAGGGGCAGGGGAGAGGGGACTGAAGCTTTCTTT. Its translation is CASRGRGEGTEAFF.

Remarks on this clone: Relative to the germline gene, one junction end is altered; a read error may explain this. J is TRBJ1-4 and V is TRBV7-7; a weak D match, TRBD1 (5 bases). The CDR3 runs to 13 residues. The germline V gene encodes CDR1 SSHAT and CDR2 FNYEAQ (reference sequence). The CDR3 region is CASSSTGGEKLFF. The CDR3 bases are TGTGCTAGCAGCTCCACAGGTGGTGAAAAACTGTTTTTT.

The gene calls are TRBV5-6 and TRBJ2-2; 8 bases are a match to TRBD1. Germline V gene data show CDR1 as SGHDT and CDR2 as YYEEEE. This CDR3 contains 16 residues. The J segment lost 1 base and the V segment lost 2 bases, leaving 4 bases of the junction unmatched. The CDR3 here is CASSFRDRRNTGELFF. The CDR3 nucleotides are TGTGCCAGCAGCTTCCGGGACAGGAGGAACACCGGGGAGCTGTTTTTT.

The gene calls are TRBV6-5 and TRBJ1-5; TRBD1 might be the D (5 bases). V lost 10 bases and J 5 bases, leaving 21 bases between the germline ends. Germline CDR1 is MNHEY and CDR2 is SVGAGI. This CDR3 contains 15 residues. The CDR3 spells CATRDANSWDQPQHF. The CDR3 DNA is TGTGCCACGCGGGACGCCAACTCGTGGGATCAGCCCCAGCATTTT.

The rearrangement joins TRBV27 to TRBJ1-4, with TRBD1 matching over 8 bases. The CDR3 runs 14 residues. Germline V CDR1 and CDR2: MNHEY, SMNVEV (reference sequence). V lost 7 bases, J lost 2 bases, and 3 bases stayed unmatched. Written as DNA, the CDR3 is TGTGCCAGCACCCGACAGGGGACTAATGAAAAACTGTTTTTT. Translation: CASTRQGTNEKLFF.

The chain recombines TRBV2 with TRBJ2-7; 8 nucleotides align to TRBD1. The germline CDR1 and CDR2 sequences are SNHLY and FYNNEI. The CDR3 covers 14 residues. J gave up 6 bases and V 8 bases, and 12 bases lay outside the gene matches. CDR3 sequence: CASATDRATPEQYF. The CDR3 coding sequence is TGTGCCAGCGCAACGGACAGGGCCACACCCGAGCAGTACTTC.